This entry lists 24 T cell receptor beta chains sequenced from one sample in a study of long-term antiretroviral therapy in people with HIV. Investigators performed immunoSEQ version v3.0 at survey level. Using immunoSEQ multiplex PCR, the repertoire was profiled, and TCRdb retains in-frame clones only, with some absent. The table includes 30,000 to 40,000 clones, 75% to 90% detected once. The sample was unsorted PBMCs, taken just before starting antiretroviral therapy. The receptors were gathered from a woman aged 18 to 35 with HIV.

The chain employs TRBV27 and TRBJ1-5; D is unresolved. There are 14 residues in the CDR3. The V gene's germline CDR1 is MNHEY and CDR2 SMNVEV (reference sequence). Trimming cost V 4 bases and J 9 bases, with 16 bases left between them. The CDR3 reads CASSSRPERGPQHF. The CDR3, as DNA: TGTGCCAGCAGTTCACGGCCCGAGCGAGGGCCCCAGCATTTT.

The rearrangement links TRBV10-3 to TRBJ2-5; 7 bases are a match to TRBD2. V dropped 3 bases and J dropped 7; count of bases not matched to a gene: 8. The germline V gene has CDR1 ENHRY and CDR2 SYGVKD. The CDR3 extends over 14 amino acids. CDR3 sequence: CAISDEGGLGTQYF. The CDR3 DNA reads as TGTGCCATCAGTGACGAGGGAGGGCTGGGGACCCAGTACTTC.

The chain has TRBV14 and TRBJ2-1; maybe TRBD2 (6 bases). The V gene's germline CDR1 is SGHDN and CDR2 FVKESK. CDR3 size: 16 residues. With 1 base removed from V and 8 bases from J, the gap between germline ends came to 18 bases. The CDR3 region has the DNA TGTGCCAGCAGCCAAGTTCCCGGGACGCGGGGAGATGAGCAGTTCTTC. The encoded protein is CASSQVPGTRGDEQFF.

This clone was counted once. This chain links TRBV5-1 with TRBJ1-1; D is perhaps TRBD1 (5 bases). Germline loops: CDR1 SGHRS, CDR2 YFSETQ. The CDR3 spans 13 residues. Trimming took off 5 bases at V and 1 base at J, with 9 bases between the two ends. CDR3 coding DNA: TGCGCCAGCAGACGAGGGGAGAACACTGAAGCTTTCTTT. Translated: CASRRGENTEAFF.

This chain joins TRBV18 and TRBJ1-2; possible D gene TRBD1, 5 bases. Germline V gives CDR1 KGHSH, CDR2 LQKENI. This CDR3 is built from 13 residues. V lost 3 bases and J lost 7, with 12 bases in between. CDR3 DNA: TGTGCCAGCTCACCTCACGTAGACAGTGGCTACACCTTC. This sequence encodes CASSPHVDSGYTF.

This clone was found a few times. The V gene is TRBV5-1, the J gene TRBJ2-2, with 7 positions matching TRBD1. This CDR3 comprises 17 residues. CDR1 SGHRS and CDR2 YFSETQ come from the germline V gene. The trim removed 1 base at V and 4 bases at J, leaving 10 bases unmatched. CDR3 in amino acids: CASSLRQGPGGTGELFF. Here the CDR3 DNA reads TGCGCCAGCAGCTTGAGACAGGGACCAGGTGGCACCGGGGAGCTGTTTTTT. The whole variable domain, remainder taken from reference TRBV5-1 and TRBJ2-2, is KAGVTQTPRYLIKTRGQQVTLSCSPISGHRSVSWYQQTPGQGLQFLFEYFSETQRNKGNFPGRFSGRQFSNSRSEMNVSTLELGDSALYLCASSLRQGPGGTGELFFGEGSRLTVL.

The rearrangement links TRBV27 to TRBJ2-5; 7 bases map to TRBD1. The CDR3 has 15 residues. Germline V CDR1 and CDR2: MNHEY, SMNVEV (reference sequence). The ends lost 6 bases at V and 3 bases at J; junction bases unmatched: 10. The CDR3 is CASRPARQGKETQYF. DNA of the CDR3: TGTGCCAGCAGGCCAGCGAGACAGGGAAAAGAGACCCAGTACTTC.

V is TRBV9 and J is TRBJ2-6; unclear D gene. This CDR3 spans 15 amino acids. CDR1 and CDR2 from the germline V gene are SGDLS and YYNGEE. The V end lost 2 bases, the J end lost 0 bases, and 6 bases lay between the germline ends. The CDR3 sequence: CASSVESSGANVLTF. The CDR3 DNA reads as TGTGCCAGCAGCGTCGAAAGCTCTGGGGCCAACGTCCTGACTTTC.

V usage is TRBV28 and J usage is TRBJ2-7; D is ambiguous. Germline lookup yields CDR1 MDHEN and CDR2 SYDVKM. This CDR3 has 13 residues. Deletions cut 3 bases from V and 2 bases from J, with 8 bases between. CDR3 sequence reads: CASSLLRTYEQYF. CDR3 DNA sequence: TGTGCCAGCAGTTTGCTCCGAACCTACGAGCAGTACTTC.

The genes are TRBV9 and TRBJ2-2; either TRBD1 or TRBD2 may fit D (5 bases each). The CDR3 covers 13 residues. V lost 3 bases and J lost 4, with 7 bases in between. The germline CDR1 and CDR2 sequences are SGDLS and YYNGEE. CDR3 DNA sequence: TGTGCCAGCAGCGGAGGGGCCACCGGGGAGCTGTTTTTT. This gives the protein CASSGGATGELFF.

The chain links TRBV11-1 to TRBJ2-1; no reliable D call. The CDR3 contains 13 residues. V lost 0 bases and J 4 bases, leaving 4 bases between the germline ends. From germline, CDR1 is SGHAT and CDR2 FQDESV (reference sequence). The CDR3 here is CASSLAGYNEQFF. Here the CDR3 DNA reads TGTGCCAGCAGCTTAGCAGGATACAATGAGCAGTTCTTC.

V usage is TRBV21-1 and J usage is TRBJ2-7; no DNA check was done on the table's D call, TRBD1. TRBV21-1 is labeled a pseudogene. The CDR3 is 14 residues long. The CDR3 DNA reads as TGTGCCAGCAGCTTCCGGGACAGGATCTACGAGCAGTACTTC. Translated, it gives CASSFRDRIYEQYF.

The rearrangement uses TRBV7-3 and TRBJ1-1; a possible D gene is TRBD1 (5 bases). Trimming stripped 8 bases from V and 1 base from J, with 11 bases between. CDR3 size: 13 residues. Germline lookup yields CDR1 SGHTA and CDR2 FQGTGA. The CDR3: CASGGGPNTEAFF. As DNA, the CDR3 is TGTGCCAGCGGGGGGGGACCGAACACTGAAGCTTTCTTT. Complete variable domain (other parts from reference TRBV7-3 and TRBJ1-1): GAGVSQTPSNKVTEKGKYVELRCDPISGHTALYWYRQSLGQGPEFLIYFQGTGAADDSGLPNDRFFAVRPEGSVSTLKIQRTERGDSAVYLCASGGGPNTEAFFGQGTRLTVV.

Written as DNA, the CDR3 is TGTGCCAGCAGCAAAGGTTGGACAGGGGTGAATTGTAACATTCAGTACTTC. Translating gives CASSKGWTGVNCNIQYF. V gene TRBV21-1 combines with J gene TRBJ2-4; the D call of TRBD1 is as the table states it, not checked on the DNA. TRBV21-1 is an annotated pseudogene. The CDR3 sequence is 17 residues long.

The chain joins TRBV7-6 to TRBJ2-7; 8 nucleotides match TRBD1. The junction had 9 bases not matched to a gene; V was cut back by 5 bases and J by 0 bases. CDR3 length: 16 residues. Germline CDR1 is SGHVS and CDR2 is FNYEAQ. The CDR3 nucleotides read TGTGCCAGCAGCCTAAGTTCAGGGGGCTACTCCTACGAGCAGTACTTC. Translating it yields CASSLSSGGYSYEQYF.

V gene TRBV11-3 combines with J gene TRBJ1-6, with D unresolved. V was clipped by 1 base and J by 7 bases, with 5 bases between them. The CDR3 runs 13 residues. The germline gives CDR1 SGHNT, CDR2 YENEEA. The CDR3 loop reads CASSLGPNSPLHF. DNA of the CDR3: TGTGCCAGCAGCTTAGGACCCAATTCACCCCTCCACTTT.

This clone showed up just once. A much larger clone differs from this one at a single base, so this may be a read error. Other DNA sequences in this sample translate to the same CDR3. The chain is built from TRBV9 and TRBJ1-1; no clear D gene. Trimming shortened V by 0 bases and J by 3 bases, and 3 bases separated the two germline ends. There are 12 residues in the CDR3. CDR1 and CDR2 from the germline V gene are SGDLS and YYNGEE. The CDR3, as DNA: TGTGCCAGCAGCGTAGGGGACACTGAAGCTTTCTTT. It yields the protein CASSVGDTEAFF.

The V and J genes are TRBV29-1 and TRBJ1-2, with 8 positions matching TRBD1. Germline CDR1 and CDR2: SQVTM and ANQGSEA. The ends lost 3 bases at V and 7 bases at J; junction bases unmatched: 13. The CDR3 totals 15 residues. Here the CDR3 reads CSVDKDREDVGGYTF. The CDR3 DNA is TGCAGCGTTGATAAGGACAGGGAGGACGTTGGTGGCTACACCTTC.

This chain connects TRBV7-3 to TRBJ2-7; 8 nucleotides match TRBD2. Unmatched junction bases numbered 12, after V lost 7 bases and J lost 1 base. This CDR3 spans 16 amino acids. The germline V gene has CDR1 SGHTA and CDR2 FQGTGA. DNA for the CDR3: TGTGCCAGCATACCTTCCACGTCGGGGGGGTCCTACGAGCAGTACTTC. It translates to CASIPSTSGGSYEQYF.

This clone showed up just once. The chain combines TRBV6-5 with TRBJ1-2; 8 bases are a match to TRBD1. Germline trimming cut 2 bases from V and 7 bases from J; bases unmatched to any gene: 9. Per the germline V gene, CDR1 is MNHEY and CDR2 is SVGAGI. This CDR3 contains 15 residues. The CDR3 nucleotides are TGTGCCAGCAGTTACGTGGGCCAGGGGGCCGCTGGCTACACCTTC. It yields the protein CASSYVGQGAAGYTF.

The chain links TRBV4-3 to TRBJ2-1, with TRBD1 identical over 11 bases. CDR3 length: 17 amino acids. V lost 2 bases and J lost 6; bases outside the gene matches: 9. CDR1 LGHNA and CDR2 YSLEER come from the germline V gene. As DNA, the CDR3 is TGCGCCAGCAGCCAACCCCCGGGACAGGGGGTTCTCAATGAGCAGTTCTTC. It codes for CASSQPPGQGVLNEQFF.

The V gene is TRBV5-1, the J gene TRBJ1-4, with 8 bases fitting TRBD1. Losses at the gene ends were 4 bases for V and 5 bases for J; bases not matched to a gene: 4. The CDR3 consists of 14 residues. Germline V CDR1 and CDR2: SGHRS, YFSETQ. In DNA, the CDR3 is TGCGCCAGCAGCGCGGACAGGGACAATGAAAAACTGTTTTTT. Translation: CASSADRDNEKLFF.

The chain carries TRBV6-6 and TRBJ1-5; the match to TRBD1 covers 10 bases. Germline trimming cut 6 bases from V and 3 bases from J; bases unmatched to any gene: 5. The CDR3 runs to 15 residues. CDR1 and CDR2 (germline): MNHNY, SVGAGI (reference sequence). The DNA for the CDR3 is TGTGCCAGCAGCCTTGGACAGGGGGTCAATCAGCCCCAGCATTTT. This sequence encodes CASSLGQGVNQPQHF.

In its sample, this clone was seen a few times. The chain employs TRBV19 and TRBJ2-7, with TRBD1 matching 9 bases. V lost 6 bases to trimming and J lost 2 bases; unmatched junction nucleotides: 5. The germline V gene has CDR1 LNHDA and CDR2 SQIVND (reference sequence). This CDR3 has 14 residues. The CDR3: CASSPGQGAYEQYF. The DNA of the CDR3 is TGTGCCAGTAGCCCGGGACAGGGTGCCTACGAGCAGTACTTC.